The 6 T cell receptor beta chains given below trace back to one sample, sequenced in a study of shared clonotypes between healthy human individuals. The assay was immunoSEQ multiplex PCR, and TCRdb's table has in-frame clones only and misses some. The sample lists around 430,000 clones, 70% to 80% occurring once. Material: PBMCs. The receptors were gathered from a woman in her 40s in good health. Some clones in this sample may be carry-over from other donors' samples.

This clone was counted once. The V gene is TRBV7-3, the J gene TRBJ2-6; unclear D gene. This CDR3 has 15 amino acids. Germline CDR1 reads SGHTA; CDR2 reads FQGTGA. Trimming removed 2 bases at V and 0 bases at J, with 5 bases between. The CDR3 DNA is TGTGCCAGCAGCTTAGACGACTCTGGGGCCAACGTCCTGACTTTC. Translated: CASSLDDSGANVLTF. The full variable domain, in which reference TRBV7-3 and TRBJ2-6 provide the parts outside the CDR3, is GAGVSQTPSNKVTEKGKYVELRCDPISGHTALYWYRQSLGQGPEFLIYFQGTGAADDSGLPNDRFFAVRPEGSVSTLKIQRTERGDSAVYLCASSLDDSGANVLTFGAGSRLTVL.

This chain links TRBV28 with TRBJ1-1; D might be TRBD1 (5 bases). Trimming left V 10 bases short and J 1 base short, with 13 bases between. CDR3 length equals 13 residues. In germline, CDR1 is MDHEN, CDR2 SYDVKM. This CDR3 is CATHSTGNTEAFF. Written as DNA, the CDR3 is TGTGCCACCCATTCCACAGGGAACACTGAAGCTTTCTTT.

The chain employs TRBV15 and TRBJ2-1; no firm D call. The V and J ends lost 0 bases and 9 bases respectively, with 9 bases between them. Looked up from germline, CDR1 is LNHNV and CDR2 is YYDKDF (reference sequence). CDR3 length: 13 amino acids. CDR3 sequence reads: CATSRDGMGEQFF. The CDR3 DNA reads TGTGCCACCAGCAGAGATGGGATGGGTGAGCAGTTCTTC.

This clone was observed a single time. The chain links TRBV5-1 to TRBJ2-5; D may be TRBD1 (6 bases). CDR1 and CDR2 (germline): SGHRS, YFSETQ. The CDR3 covers 14 residues. The V and J ends lost 3 bases and 2 bases respectively, with 11 bases between them. CDR3 coding DNA: TGCGCCAGCAGCTCCCAGGGGAGTCAAGAGACCCAGTACTTC. Translated: CASSSQGSQETQYF.

The J gene is TRBJ1-1, the V gene TRBV9; possible D gene TRBD1, 5 bases. The CDR3 has 16 residues. From germline, CDR1 is SGDLS and CDR2 YYNGEE. Trimming left V 0 bases short and J 0 bases short, with 12 bases between. For the CDR3, the DNA is TGTGCCAGCAGCGTAGATATAGGGACTGTGAACACTGAAGCTTTCTTT. It translates to CASSVDIGTVNTEAFF. Full variable domain (remainder filled in from reference TRBV9 and TRBJ1-1): DSGVTQTPKHLITATGQRVTLRCSPRSGDLSVYWYQQSLDQGLQFLIQYYNGEERAKGNILERFSAQQFPDLHSELNLSSLELGDSALYFCASSVDIGTVNTEAFFGQGTRLTVV.

The rearrangement uses TRBV4-3 and TRBJ2-7; no definite D call. Germline CDR1 reads LGHNA; CDR2 reads YSLEER. This CDR3 has 13 residues. Trimming shortened V by 0 bases and J by 3 bases, and 6 bases separated the two germline ends. CDR3 in amino acids: CASSQEWDYEQYF. The CDR3 DNA sequence: TGCGCCAGCAGCCAAGAGTGGGACTACGAGCAGTACTTC.